This record concerns one T cell receptor beta chain sequence. The CDR3 runs 14 residues. Trimming removed 6 bases at V and 4 bases at J, with 13 bases between. In germline, CDR1 is KGHSH, CDR2 LQKENI. The source of the sample is a study of blood T cell repertoires in COVID-19. Libraries were prepared by immunoSEQ multiplex PCR; TCRdb keeps only in-frame clonotypes and omits some of them. This sample yields about 180,000 clones, of which about 87% are seen a single time; roughly 2.5% belongs to the top ten. The chain combines TRBV18 with TRBJ1-5; D unclear. Sequencing was carried out using peripheral blood. The receptor comes from a man aged 35-49 years with active or convalescent COVID-19. CDR3 protein: CASSLGNRNQPQHF. DNA for the CDR3: TGTGCCAGCTCTCTCGGGAATCGGAATCAGCCCCAGCATTTT.